Reported below is one T cell receptor beta chain. The CDR3 consists of 15 residues. Trimming shortened V by 5 bases and J by 1 base, and 12 bases separated the two germline ends. Germline assignment: CDR1 MDHEN and CDR2 SYDVKM. Each CDR3 protein gets one entry after TCRdb re-called the RT-PCR reads with MiXCR. The repertoire holds hundreds of thousands of distinct CDR3 sequences, with about 14% as singletons. This clonotype was obtained from a female donor in good health, serving as a healthy control. The specimen was memory CD4+ T cells from blood. The V call is TRBV28, the J call TRBJ2-4; the D gene is possibly TRBD2 (6 bases). The DNA for the CDR3 is TGTGCCAGCAGTCCCTTCCGGGGGGCCAAAAACATTCAGTACTTC. Amino acids: CASSPFRGAKNIQYF. Together with reference TRBV28 and TRBJ2-4, the CDR3 gives the full variable domain: DVKVTQSSRYLVKRTGEKVFLECVQDMDHENMFWYRQDPGLGLRLIYFSYDVKMKEKGDIPEGYSVSREKKERFSLILESASTNQTSMYLCASSPFRGAKNIQYFGAGTRLSVL.